This T cell receptor beta chain emerged from a study of a mutant IDH1 vaccine in newly diagnosed glioma. Only in-frame clones appear in the TCRdb table, and some are missing; sequencing was by immunoSEQ multiplex PCR. The sample includes approximately 20,000 clones, approximately 85% seen only once; the top ten take approximately 5%. V shed 2 bases, J shed 5 bases, and the junction held 4 bases outside the gene matches. CDR3 length equals 15 residues. CDR1 is MNHNS and CDR2 is SASEGT in the germline V gene. Described time point: baseline, week 1 (first vaccination visit). The treatment: pre-vaccination baseline after standard-of-care therapy. New astrocytomas of WHO grade 3 or 4 that were IDH1-mutant and ATRX-lost were found in the donors.

This sequence joins TRBV6-1 and TRBJ2-7, with 12 bases fitting TRBD2. Sequenced material: PBMCs, taken from a glioma patient treated with radiotherapy, temozolomide or both. This receptor was taken from a man in his forties with glioma. The CDR3 nucleotides read TGTGCCAGCAGTGAATTCCCTAGCGGGAGGGACGAGCAGTACTTC. It yields the protein CASSEFPSGRDEQYF.